The 16 T cell receptor beta chains listed next were all sequenced from one sample in a study of T cell responses to AZD1222 COVID-19 vaccine. Produced via immunoSEQ multiplex PCR; TCRdb's table is partial and in-frame only. The sample shows 84,000 or so clones, around nine tenths of them seen only once. The material was peripheral blood, obtained on day 0 of AZD1222 vaccination. The receptors here all came from an adult in good health.

The chain links TRBV5-4 to TRBJ2-7; TRBD1 agrees at 8 bases. V lost 5 bases and J lost 4; bases outside the gene matches: 8. Germline V lookup: CDR1 SGHNT, CDR2 YYREEE (reference sequence). CDR3 size: 14 residues. CDR3 bases: TGTGCCAGCAGGGGACAGGAGGCCGAATACGAGCAGTACTTC. Its protein is CASRGQEAEYEQYF.

The chain couples TRBV9 to TRBJ2-7, with TRBD1 matching over 9 bases. Germline V gives CDR1 SGDLS, CDR2 YYNGEE. This CDR3 has 14 residues. With V trimmed by 4 bases and J by 7 bases, 9 bases remained unmatched. CDR3 in amino acids: CASSPSTGGYEQYF. In DNA, the CDR3 is TGTGCCAGCAGCCCATCGACAGGGGGGTATGAGCAGTACTTC.

This clone was seen only a few times. The chain employs TRBV12-5 and TRBJ2-1, with 10 nucleotides matching TRBD2. With 1 base clipped from V and 3 bases from J, the junction kept 6 bases outside the gene matches. The CDR3 has 17 residues. Germline V gives CDR1 LGHNT, CDR2 FRNRAP. The CDR3 sequence is CASGLARLAGNYNEQFF. The CDR3 DNA is TGTGCTAGTGGTTTGGCCCGACTAGCGGGCAACTACAATGAGCAGTTCTTC.

As DNA, the CDR3 is TGTGCCAGCAGCTTCGGGACCCCCCCCACAGATACGCAGTATTTT. It translates to CASSFGTPPTDTQYF. The chain employs TRBV7-3 and TRBJ2-3; either TRBD1 or TRBD2 may supply D (5 bases each). Looked up from germline, CDR1 is SGHTA and CDR2 is FQGTGA. CDR3 length: 15 amino acids. V gave up 3 bases and J gave up 2 bases, with 12 bases separating them.

The rearrangement links TRBV12-3 or TRBV12-4 to TRBJ2-7; no reliable D call. With 6 bases removed from V and 6 bases from J, the gap between germline ends came to 15 bases. The CDR3 totals 13 residues. CDR3 nucleotides: TGTGCCAGCAGCCGAACCTCGCTGGGCGAGCAGTACTTC. It codes for CASSRTSLGEQYF.

This clone occurred a few times. V and J are TRBV7-3 and TRBJ2-7; D ambiguous. Looked up from germline, CDR1 is SGHTA and CDR2 is FQGTGA. The CDR3 has 13 amino acids. V lost 1 base and J 3 bases, leaving 7 bases between the germline ends. Here the CDR3 DNA reads TGTGCCAGCAGCTTAAAATGGAACTACGAGCAGTACTTC. This translates into CASSLKWNYEQYF. Variable domain in full (rest from reference TRBV7-3 and TRBJ2-7): GAGVSQTPSNKVTEKGKYVELRCDPISGHTALYWYRQSLGQGPEFLIYFQGTGAADDSGLPNDRFFAVRPEGSVSTLKIQRTERGDSAVYLCASSLKWNYEQYFGPGTRLTVT.

As for this clone: The sample carries other DNA sequences with the same CDR3. This chain links TRBV30 with TRBJ1-5, with 7 bases aligning to TRBD1. CDR1 and CDR2 (germline): GTSNPN, SVGIG (reference sequence). V shed 0 bases, J shed 4 bases, and the junction held 0 bases outside the gene matches. CDR3 length: 13 residues. The CDR3 sequence: CAWSVQGNQPQHF. CDR3 DNA sequence: TGTGCCTGGAGTGTACAGGGGAATCAGCCCCAGCATTTT.

The V gene is TRBV7-2, the J gene TRBJ2-2, with 8 bases aligning to TRBD2. V shed 5 bases and J 3 bases; nucleotides not matched to a gene: 8. Per the germline V gene, CDR1 is SGHTA and CDR2 is FQGNSA. There are 16 residues in the CDR3. The CDR3 spells CASSPRTSSYTGELFF. In nucleotides, the CDR3 is TGTGCCAGCAGCCCGAGGACTAGCAGCTACACCGGGGAGCTGTTTTTT.

The gene calls are TRBV19 and TRBJ1-5; D remains ambiguous. CDR1 and CDR2 from the germline V gene are LNHDA and SQIVND (reference sequence). Trimming pared 4 bases from V and 7 bases from J, leaving 17 bases between. The CDR3 consists of 15 residues. Here the CDR3 reads CASSTTVDIRQPQHF. The CDR3 DNA follows: TGTGCCAGTAGTACCACAGTGGATATACGGCAGCCCCAGCATTTT.

The chain couples TRBV4-2 to TRBJ2-1, with 7 nucleotides matching TRBD1. The germline CDR1 and CDR2 sequences are LGHNA and YNFKEQ. V shed 3 bases and J 1 base; nucleotides not matched to a gene: 9. The CDR3 covers 17 residues. The CDR3 DNA sequence: TGTGCCAGCAGCCAGGAAAGGGGGCTTCGGTCCTACAATGAGCAGTTCTTC. Amino acids: CASSQERGLRSYNEQFF.

The chain uses TRBV4-2 and TRBJ1-2; tentative D call: TRBD1 (6 bases). Trimming stripped 1 base from V and 7 bases from J, with 19 bases between. The CDR3 spans 16 residues. CDR1 and CDR2 (germline): LGHNA, YNFKEQ. In DNA form, the CDR3 reads TGTGCCAGCAGCCAAGCTGCGGGGGGCGCGTCAGGTGGCTACACCTTC. This translates into CASSQAAGGASGGYTF.

J is TRBJ1-1 and V is TRBV5-6; unclear D gene. From germline, CDR1 is SGHDT and CDR2 YYEEEE. This CDR3 region has 13 residues. The V end lost 0 bases, the J end lost 7 bases, and 10 bases lay between the germline ends. The CDR3 sequence: CASSLGTSREAFF. The CDR3, as DNA: TGTGCCAGCAGCTTGGGGACTTCTCGTGAAGCTTTCTTT.

This clone was counted once. The V and J genes are TRBV7-2 and TRBJ2-7; possibly TRBD1 or TRBD2 for D (5 bases each). The V end lost 1 base, the J end lost 6 bases, and 13 bases lay between the germline ends. The CDR3 has 14 amino acids. Germline lookup yields CDR1 SGHTA and CDR2 FQGNSA. The CDR3 reads CASSLVSAGSEQYF. For the CDR3, the DNA is TGTGCCAGCAGCTTAGTTAGCGCAGGGAGCGAGCAGTACTTC.

The rearrangement links TRBV7-9 to TRBJ1-4, with TRBD1 matching over 7 bases. The CDR3 has 13 amino acids. The germline V gene encodes CDR1 SEHNR and CDR2 FQNEAQ (reference sequence). V trimming: 2 bases; J trimming: 8 bases; junction bases outside the gene matches: 2. DNA for the CDR3: TGTGCCAGCAGCTTAAAGGGGGCCGAAAAACTGTTTTTT. This encodes CASSLKGAEKLFF.

The chain recombines TRBV11-2 with TRBJ1-2; no clear D. CDR1 and CDR2 (germline): SGHAT, FQNNGV. The CDR3 is made up of 13 amino acids. The V end lost 6 bases, the J end lost 6 bases, and 14 bases lay between the germline ends. The DNA for the CDR3 is TGTGCCAGCAGACCCTCTTGGGTGGATGGCTACACCTTC. Protein sequence: CASRPSWVDGYTF.

The chain carries TRBV3-1 (or the pseudogene TRBV3-2) and TRBJ2-3; TRBD2 aligns across 8 bases. After removal of 0 bases from V and 2 bases from J, the junction contained 7 bases not matched to a gene. The CDR3 contains 17 residues. From germline, CDR1 is LGHDT and CDR2 YNNKEL (reference sequence). CDR3 in DNA: TGTGCCAGCAGCCAAGATTATAGGACTAGCCTCACAGATACGCAGTATTTT. Translation: CASSQDYRTSLTDTQYF.